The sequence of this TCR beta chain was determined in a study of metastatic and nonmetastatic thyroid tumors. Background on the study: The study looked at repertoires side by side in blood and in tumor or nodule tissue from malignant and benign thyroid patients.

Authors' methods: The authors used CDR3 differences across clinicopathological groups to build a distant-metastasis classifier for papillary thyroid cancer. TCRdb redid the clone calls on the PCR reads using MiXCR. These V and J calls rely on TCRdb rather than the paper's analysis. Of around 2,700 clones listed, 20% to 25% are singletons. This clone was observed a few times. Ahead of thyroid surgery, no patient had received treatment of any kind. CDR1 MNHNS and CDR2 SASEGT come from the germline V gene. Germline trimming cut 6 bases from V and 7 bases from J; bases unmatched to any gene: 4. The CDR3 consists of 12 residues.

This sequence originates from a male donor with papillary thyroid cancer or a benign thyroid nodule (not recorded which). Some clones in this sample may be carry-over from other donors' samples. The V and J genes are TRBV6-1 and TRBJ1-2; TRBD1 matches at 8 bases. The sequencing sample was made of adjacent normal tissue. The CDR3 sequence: CASSQGAGGYTF. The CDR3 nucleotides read TGTGCCAGCAGCCAGGGGGCGGGTGGCTACACCTTC.